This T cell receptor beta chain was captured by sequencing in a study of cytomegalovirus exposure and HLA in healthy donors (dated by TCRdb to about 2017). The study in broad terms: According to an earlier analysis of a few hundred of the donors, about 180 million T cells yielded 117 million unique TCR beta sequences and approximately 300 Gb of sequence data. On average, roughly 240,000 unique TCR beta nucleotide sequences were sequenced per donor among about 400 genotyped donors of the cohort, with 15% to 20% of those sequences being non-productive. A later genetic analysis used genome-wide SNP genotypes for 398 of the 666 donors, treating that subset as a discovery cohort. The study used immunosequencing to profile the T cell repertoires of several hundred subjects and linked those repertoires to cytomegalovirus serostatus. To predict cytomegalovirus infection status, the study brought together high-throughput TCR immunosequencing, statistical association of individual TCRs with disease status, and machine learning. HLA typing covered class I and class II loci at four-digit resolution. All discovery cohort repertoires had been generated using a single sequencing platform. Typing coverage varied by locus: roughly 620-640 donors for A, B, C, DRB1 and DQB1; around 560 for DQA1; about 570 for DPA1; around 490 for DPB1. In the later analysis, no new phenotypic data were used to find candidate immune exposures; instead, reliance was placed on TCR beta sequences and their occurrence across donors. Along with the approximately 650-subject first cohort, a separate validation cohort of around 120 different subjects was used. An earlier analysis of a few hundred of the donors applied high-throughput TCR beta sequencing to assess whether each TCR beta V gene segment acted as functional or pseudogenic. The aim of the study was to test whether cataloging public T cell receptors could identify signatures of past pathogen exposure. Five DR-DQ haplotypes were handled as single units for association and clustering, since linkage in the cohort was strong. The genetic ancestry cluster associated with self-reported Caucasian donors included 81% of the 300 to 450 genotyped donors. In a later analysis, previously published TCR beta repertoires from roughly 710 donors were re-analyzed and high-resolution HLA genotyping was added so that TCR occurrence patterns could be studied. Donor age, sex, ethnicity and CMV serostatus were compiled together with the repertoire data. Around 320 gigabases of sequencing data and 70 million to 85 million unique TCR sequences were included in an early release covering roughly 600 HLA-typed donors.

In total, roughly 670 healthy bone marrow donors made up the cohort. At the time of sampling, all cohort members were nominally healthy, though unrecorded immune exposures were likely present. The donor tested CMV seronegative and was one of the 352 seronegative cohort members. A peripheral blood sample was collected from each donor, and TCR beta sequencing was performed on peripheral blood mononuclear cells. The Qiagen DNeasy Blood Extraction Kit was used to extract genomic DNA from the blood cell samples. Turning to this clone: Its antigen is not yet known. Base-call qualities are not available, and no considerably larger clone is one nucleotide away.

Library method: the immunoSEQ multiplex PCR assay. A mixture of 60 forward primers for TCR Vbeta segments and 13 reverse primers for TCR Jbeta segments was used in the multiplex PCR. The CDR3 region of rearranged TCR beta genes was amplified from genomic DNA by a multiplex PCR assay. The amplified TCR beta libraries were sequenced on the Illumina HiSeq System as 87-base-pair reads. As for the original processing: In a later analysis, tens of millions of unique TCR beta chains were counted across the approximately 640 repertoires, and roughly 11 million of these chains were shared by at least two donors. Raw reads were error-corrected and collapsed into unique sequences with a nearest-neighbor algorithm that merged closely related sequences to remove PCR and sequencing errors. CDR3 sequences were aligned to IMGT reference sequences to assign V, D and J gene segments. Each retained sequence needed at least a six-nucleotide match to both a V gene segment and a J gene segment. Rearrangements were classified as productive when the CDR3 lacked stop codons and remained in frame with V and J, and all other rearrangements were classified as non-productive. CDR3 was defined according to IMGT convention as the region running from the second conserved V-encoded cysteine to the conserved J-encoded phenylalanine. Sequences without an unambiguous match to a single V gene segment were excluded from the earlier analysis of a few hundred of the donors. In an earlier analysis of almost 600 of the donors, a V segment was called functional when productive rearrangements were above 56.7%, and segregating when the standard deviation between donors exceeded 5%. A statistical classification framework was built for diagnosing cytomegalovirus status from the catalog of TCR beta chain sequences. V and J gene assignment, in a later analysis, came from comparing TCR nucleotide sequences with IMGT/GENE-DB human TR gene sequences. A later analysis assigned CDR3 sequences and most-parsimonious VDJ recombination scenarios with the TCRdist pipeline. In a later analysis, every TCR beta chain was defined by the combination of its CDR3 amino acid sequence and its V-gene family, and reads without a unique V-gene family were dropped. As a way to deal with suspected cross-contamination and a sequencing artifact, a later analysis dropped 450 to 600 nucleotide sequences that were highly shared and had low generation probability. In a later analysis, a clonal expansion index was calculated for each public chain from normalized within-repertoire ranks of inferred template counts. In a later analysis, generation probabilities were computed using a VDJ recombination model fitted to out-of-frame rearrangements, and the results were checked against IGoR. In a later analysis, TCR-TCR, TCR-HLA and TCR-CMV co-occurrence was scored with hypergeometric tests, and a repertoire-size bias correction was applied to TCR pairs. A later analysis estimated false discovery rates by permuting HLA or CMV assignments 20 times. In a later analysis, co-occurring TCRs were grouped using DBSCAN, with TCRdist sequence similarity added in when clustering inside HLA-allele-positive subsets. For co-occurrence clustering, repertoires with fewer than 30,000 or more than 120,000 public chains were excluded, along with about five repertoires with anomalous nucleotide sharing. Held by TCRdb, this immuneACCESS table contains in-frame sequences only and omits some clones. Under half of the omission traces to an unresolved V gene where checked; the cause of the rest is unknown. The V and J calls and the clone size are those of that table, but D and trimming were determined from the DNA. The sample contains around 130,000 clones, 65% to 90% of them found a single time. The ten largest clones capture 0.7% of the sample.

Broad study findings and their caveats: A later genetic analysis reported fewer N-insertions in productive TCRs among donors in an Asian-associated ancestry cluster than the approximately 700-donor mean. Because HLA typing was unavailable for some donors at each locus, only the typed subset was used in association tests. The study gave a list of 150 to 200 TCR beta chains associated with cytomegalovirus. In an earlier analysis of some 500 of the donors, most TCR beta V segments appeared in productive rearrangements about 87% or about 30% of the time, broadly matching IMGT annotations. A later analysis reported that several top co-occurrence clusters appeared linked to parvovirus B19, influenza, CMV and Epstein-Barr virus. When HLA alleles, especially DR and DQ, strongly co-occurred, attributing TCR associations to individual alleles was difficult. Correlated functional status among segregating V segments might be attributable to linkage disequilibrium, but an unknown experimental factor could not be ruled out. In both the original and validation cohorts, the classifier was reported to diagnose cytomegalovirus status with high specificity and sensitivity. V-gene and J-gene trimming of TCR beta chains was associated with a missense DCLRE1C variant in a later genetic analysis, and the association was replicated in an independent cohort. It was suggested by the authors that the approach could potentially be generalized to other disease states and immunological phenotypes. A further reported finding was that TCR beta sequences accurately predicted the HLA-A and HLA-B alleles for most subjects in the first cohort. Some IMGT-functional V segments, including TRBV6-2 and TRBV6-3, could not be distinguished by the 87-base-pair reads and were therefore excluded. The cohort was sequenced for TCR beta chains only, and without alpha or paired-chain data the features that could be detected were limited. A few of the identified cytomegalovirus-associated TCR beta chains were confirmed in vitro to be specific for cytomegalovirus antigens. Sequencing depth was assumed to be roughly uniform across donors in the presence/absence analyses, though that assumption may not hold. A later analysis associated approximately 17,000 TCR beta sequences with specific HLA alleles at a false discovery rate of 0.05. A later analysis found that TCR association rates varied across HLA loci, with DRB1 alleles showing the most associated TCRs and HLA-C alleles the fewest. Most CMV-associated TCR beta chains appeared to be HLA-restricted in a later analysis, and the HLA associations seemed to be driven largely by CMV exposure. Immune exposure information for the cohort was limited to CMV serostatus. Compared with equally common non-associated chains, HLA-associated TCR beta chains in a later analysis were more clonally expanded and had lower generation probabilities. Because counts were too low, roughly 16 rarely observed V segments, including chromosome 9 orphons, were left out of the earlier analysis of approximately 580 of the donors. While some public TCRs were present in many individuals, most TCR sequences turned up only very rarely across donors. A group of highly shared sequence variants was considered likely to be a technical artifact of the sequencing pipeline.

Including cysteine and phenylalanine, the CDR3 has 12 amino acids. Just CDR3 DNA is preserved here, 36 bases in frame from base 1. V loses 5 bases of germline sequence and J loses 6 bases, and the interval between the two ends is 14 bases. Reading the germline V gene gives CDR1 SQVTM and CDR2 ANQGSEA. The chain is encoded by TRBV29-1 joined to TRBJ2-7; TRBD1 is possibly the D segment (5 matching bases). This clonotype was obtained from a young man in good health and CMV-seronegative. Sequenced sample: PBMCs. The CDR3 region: CSVSPGMGEQYF. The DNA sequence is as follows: TGCAGCGTTAGTCCAGGGATGGGCGAGCAGTACTTC.